Sequencing of this T cell receptor beta chain was carried out in a study of blood T cell repertoires in COVID-19. Study at large: Spain, Italy and the United States supplied samples that represented acute and convalescent COVID-19.

Here immunoSEQ multiplex PCR was the method, and the copy in TCRdb shows in-frame clones only, minus some. The table shows 200,000 to 250,000 clones, with 80% to 90% occurring only once. Per germline, CDR1 SGHRS and CDR2 YFSETQ. V lost 2 bases and J 1 base, leaving 13 bases between the germline ends. There are 16 residues in the CDR3. This clone was counted a single time. The receptor was derived from a man between 25 and 39 years old who had recovered from COVID-19. The specimen sequenced was peripheral blood. The J gene is TRBJ1-5, the V gene TRBV5-1, with TRBD1 as a possible D gene (6 bases). CDR3 amino acids: CASSLYGGESNQPQHF. CDR3 sequence (DNA): TGCGCCAGCAGCTTATATGGGGGCGAGAGCAATCAGCCCCAGCATTTT.